The source of this TCR beta chain is a study of blood T cell repertoires in COVID-19. Study overall: Specimens from acute and convalescent COVID-19 originated in the United States, Italy and Spain. T cells, B-cell-depleted T cells, or PBMCs supplied cDNA or gDNA.

Trimming left V 7 bases short and J 7 bases short, with 21 bases between. Germline CDR1 and CDR2: SGHRS and YFSETQ. The CDR3 has 15 residues. Original handling: The authors estimated nucleated cell counts from reference gene primer amplification. Repertoires were generated with immunoSEQ multiplex PCR, while TCRdb's copy carries only in-frame clones and drops some. V and J calls and clone size are as listed in that table; D and trimming were resolved from the DNA. The table lists around 100,000 clones, 84% of them singletons. Sequenced material: peripheral blood. The chain recombines TRBV5-1 with TRBJ2-1, with a weak D call TRBD1 (6 bases). The receptor comes from a man aged 60 to 69 with acute or convalescent COVID-19. Here the CDR3 reads CASGRTVGAGNEQFF. The DNA of the CDR3 is TGCGCCAGCGGTCGGACAGTTGGGGCAGGGAATGAGCAGTTCTTC.